This T cell receptor (beta chain) is from a study of blood T cell repertoires in COVID-19 (dated by TCRdb to the early 2020s). General notes on the study: Samples covering the acute and convalescent phases of COVID-19 were provided by collaborators in the United States, Italy and Spain. The prospective study material was composed of cDNA or gDNA derived from T cells, B-cell-depleted T cells, or PBMCs. Deeply sampled blood TCRbeta repertoires from subjects exposed to, actively infected with, or recovered from COVID-19 were included in the dataset. The repertoires were released in a freely available public database meant as a resource for research on the immune response to SARS-CoV-2. The samples were drawn from the first 160 participants of the ongoing ImmuneRACE study and from 950 to 1,500 subjects provided by 6 global collaborators. Nearly every sample came with metadata listing a de-identified subject ID, COVID-19 status, age in years and sex. HLA class I and class II types, where available, came from metadata supplied by the sample provider rather than from assay-based typing. What the research found in general, with its limitations: How much clinical and demographic metadata was included differed by source and by participant, and the metadata was provided uncurated.

TCRbeta CDR3 regions were amplified from genomic DNA using the immunoSEQ Assay, a bias-controlled multiplex PCR. The study's own analysis went as follows. Nucleated cell counts per sample were estimated from amplification of reference gene primers within the assay. To quantify the absolute abundance of each unique TCRbeta CDR3 rearrangement, sequence reads were collapsed and filtered. For each sample, productive Simpson clonality was calculated as the square root of Simpson's diversity index over productive rearrangements. The clones in this table, taken by TCRdb from immuneACCESS, are in-frame only. Not every clone is retained; where verified, under half of the shortfall comes from an unresolved V gene, and the cause of the rest is unknown. The V and J calls and clone size are taken from that table; D and trimming were inferred from the DNA. In this sample the table shows some 670,000 clones, 70% to 90% of which occur a single time. Around 0.3% of the sample is taken by the ten largest.

The collaborating institutions used their own protocols to collect whole blood in K2EDTA tubes. Collaborator samples were shipped for TCRbeta analysis as frozen whole blood, isolated PBMCs, or DNA extracted from either sample type. Regarding this clone: What this receptor recognizes is not known. No base qualities exist here, and no much larger clone lies one base off it.

Inclusive of the bounding cysteine and phenylalanine, the CDR3 is 15 residues long. Only the CDR3 DNA stays, 45 bases, in frame from base 1. V has 4 bases trimmed and J has 9 bases trimmed; junction bases matching no gene number 8. CDR1 and CDR2 (SGHAT, FQNNGV) derive from the germline V gene. Sequenced: peripheral blood. This receptor chain uses TRBV11-2 and TRBJ2-1, and 11 junctional nucleotides match TRBD1. This sequence originates from a young woman with acute or convalescent COVID-19. The base sequence is TGTGCCAGCAGCTGGACAGGGGGCGGGTCGGGTGAGCAGTTCTTC. Translated, it gives CASSWTGGGSGEQFF.